A selection of T cell receptor beta chains follows, all from one sample in a study of blood T cells in healthy people across ages. Via MiXCR, TCRdb re-called the 5' RACE reads, giving one row per CDR3 protein. The data contain about 1,400,000 distinct CDR3 sequences, around 42% of them singletons. Sample: blood. The receptors were sampled from a woman aged 18-29 years in good health. CDR3s include the opening cysteine and the closing phenylalanine or tryptophan. D genes are given only for firm matches. Expanded clones are given a class, and other clones once, few, many or no size at all.

j_gene: TRBJ2-4; v_gene: TRBV29-1; d_gene: .; abundance: few; CDR3nt: TGCAGCGTTGTAAACGACATTCAGTACTTC; CDR3aa: CSVVNDIQYF
j_gene: TRBJ2-1; v_gene: TRBV6-6; d_gene: .; abundance: .; CDR3nt: TGTGCCAGCAGTCTCATAGGCCCAGTTGCGGACAATGAGCAGTTCTTC; CDR3aa: CASSLIGPVADNEQFF
j_gene: TRBJ1-2; v_gene: TRBV9; d_gene: .; abundance: few; CDR3nt: TGTGCCAGCAGCGCGGGGTCTCGCAGTGGCTACACCTTC; CDR3aa: CASSAGSRSGYTF
j_gene: TRBJ2-5; v_gene: TRBV2; d_gene: .; abundance: .; CDR3nt: TGTGCCAGCAGCCCCTCGATTCAAGAGACCCGGTACTTC; CDR3aa: CASSPSIQETRYF
j_gene: TRBJ2-3; v_gene: TRBV20-1; d_gene: TRBD2; abundance: .; CDR3nt: TGCAGTGCACTGACCGGGACTAGCGGGAGACGGGATACGCAGTATTTT; CDR3aa: CSALTGTSGRRDTQYF
j_gene: TRBJ2-4; v_gene: TRBV3-1; d_gene: .; abundance: .; CDR3nt: TGTGCCAGCAGCCAAGACACGGGACACGGCGGGCAGTACTTC; CDR3aa: CASSQDTGHGGQYF
j_gene: TRBJ2-3; v_gene: TRBV4-1; d_gene: TRBD2; abundance: .; CDR3nt: TGCGCCAGCAGCCAGCCTGGGACTATGAGCACAGATACGCAGTATTTT; CDR3aa: CASSQPGTMSTDTQYF
j_gene: TRBJ2-5; v_gene: TRBV29-1; d_gene: .; abundance: many; CDR3nt: TGCAGCGTTGAATTTGTGGGGGGAGAGACCCAGTACTTC; CDR3aa: CSVEFVGGETQYF
j_gene: TRBJ2-7; v_gene: TRBV12-3/TRBV12-4; d_gene: TRBD2; abundance: few; CDR3nt: TGTGCCAGTCGGGATAGCGGGAGTCTCTACGAGCAGTACTTC; CDR3aa: CASRDSGSLYEQYF
j_gene: TRBJ1-6; v_gene: TRBV28; d_gene: .; abundance: .; CDR3nt: TGTGCCAGCAGTGTGACTGGGAATTCACCCCTCCACTTT; CDR3aa: CASSVTGNSPLHF
j_gene: TRBJ2-3; v_gene: TRBV6-4; d_gene: .; abundance: .; CDR3nt: TGTGCCAGCAGTGAGGGCCTTAGCACAGATACGCAGTATTTT; CDR3aa: CASSEGLSTDTQYF
j_gene: TRBJ2-6; v_gene: TRBV6-5; d_gene: .; abundance: .; CDR3nt: TGTGCCAGCAGTTACCCGCAAGGTGGGGCCAACGTCCTGACTTTC; CDR3aa: CASSYPQGGANVLTF
j_gene: TRBJ1-2; v_gene: TRBV25-1; d_gene: .; abundance: .; CDR3nt: TGTGCCAGCAGTGTGGGCCATGGCCACACCTTC; CDR3aa: CASSVGHGHTF
j_gene: TRBJ2-5; v_gene: TRBV3-1; d_gene: TRBD2; abundance: once; CDR3nt: TGTGCCAGCAGTCCCCTGGGGACTAGCGGGGGAGGGAAGACCCAGTACTTC; CDR3aa: CASSPLGTSGGGKTQYF
j_gene: TRBJ1-1; v_gene: TRBV28; d_gene: .; abundance: .; CDR3nt: TGTGCCAGCAACGGACCCCGGGACGCCATGAACACTGAAGCTTTCTTT; CDR3aa: CASNGPRDAMNTEAFF
j_gene: TRBJ2-2; v_gene: TRBV3-1; d_gene: TRBD1; abundance: many; CDR3nt: TGTGCCAGCAGCCGCATACAGGGGACCGGGGAGCTGTTTTTT; CDR3aa: CASSRIQGTGELFF
j_gene: TRBJ2-3; v_gene: TRBV6-5; d_gene: TRBD1; abundance: .; CDR3nt: TGTGCCAGCAGTTGGGACAGGGGGCGAGATACGCAGTATTTT; CDR3aa: CASSWDRGRDTQYF
j_gene: TRBJ1-5; v_gene: TRBV6-1; d_gene: .; abundance: few; CDR3nt: TGTGCCAGCAGTGAAGCTGGCCAGCCCCAGCATTTT; CDR3aa: CASSEAGQPQHF
j_gene: TRBJ1-1; v_gene: TRBV10-3; d_gene: TRBD1; abundance: .; CDR3nt: TGTGCCACGATATTACAACGGGACAGGGGAGGGAGCACTGAAGCTTTCTTT; CDR3aa: CATILQRDRGGSTEAFF
j_gene: TRBJ2-1; v_gene: TRBV7-9; d_gene: .; abundance: .; CDR3nt: TGTGCCAGCAGCTTAGTCTGGGCAGGGGAAGGTAATGAGCAGTTCTTC; CDR3aa: CASSLVWAGEGNEQFF
j_gene: TRBJ2-7; v_gene: TRBV6-2/TRBV6-3; d_gene: TRBD2; abundance: .; CDR3nt: TGTGCCAGCCTAAGGACTAGCGGGGGGTACGAGCAGTACTTC; CDR3aa: CASLRTSGGYEQYF
j_gene: TRBJ1-1; v_gene: TRBV4-3; d_gene: .; abundance: .; CDR3nt: TGCGCCAGCAGCCAAAATCACGGACGGAACACTGAAGCTTTCTTT; CDR3aa: CASSQNHGRNTEAFF
j_gene: TRBJ2-1; v_gene: TRBV6-4; d_gene: TRBD2; abundance: .; CDR3nt: TGTGCCAGCAGTCCCTCCGGGACTAGCATGTTGAATGAGCAGTTCTTC; CDR3aa: CASSPSGTSMLNEQFF
j_gene: TRBJ2-3; v_gene: TRBV27; d_gene: TRBD1; abundance: few; CDR3nt: TGTGCCAGTCGGACAGGGACGATCACAGATACGCAGTATTTT; CDR3aa: CASRTGTITDTQYF
j_gene: TRBJ2-7; v_gene: TRBV10-3; d_gene: .; abundance: few; CDR3nt: TGTGCCATCAGCGACACCTCCCGGCCCAATCTCCACGAGCAGTACTTC; CDR3aa: CAISDTSRPNLHEQYF
j_gene: TRBJ2-3; v_gene: TRBV20-1; d_gene: TRBD1; abundance: .; CDR3nt: TGCAGTGCTAGACAGGGGGCTTACACAGATACGCAGTATTTT; CDR3aa: CSARQGAYTDTQYF
j_gene: TRBJ1-1; v_gene: TRBV20-1; d_gene: TRBD1; abundance: .; CDR3nt: TGCAGTGCTCCGAATCAGGGGGGCACTGAAGCTTTCTTT; CDR3aa: CSAPNQGGTEAFF
j_gene: TRBJ2-6; v_gene: TRBV18; d_gene: .; abundance: once; CDR3nt: TGTGCCAGCTCCCCTTCGGGCCCTGGGGCCAACGTCCTGACTTTC; CDR3aa: CASSPSGPGANVLTF
j_gene: TRBJ1-6; v_gene: TRBV10-3; d_gene: .; abundance: few; CDR3nt: TGTGCCATCAGTGATAGCAGGGGCTCAAATTCACCCCTCCACTTT; CDR3aa: CAISDSRGSNSPLHF
j_gene: TRBJ1-6; v_gene: TRBV20-1; d_gene: .; abundance: .; CDR3nt: TGCAGTGCTAGACAAGGGGACATCAATTCACCCCTCCACTTT; CDR3aa: CSARQGDINSPLHF
j_gene: TRBJ2-3; v_gene: TRBV12-3/TRBV12-4; d_gene: .; abundance: many; CDR3nt: TGTGCCAGCAGTTTAGTGGGGGATAGCACAGATACGCAGTATTTT; CDR3aa: CASSLVGDSTDTQYF
j_gene: TRBJ2-1; v_gene: TRBV15; d_gene: .; abundance: few; CDR3nt: TGTGCCACCAGCAGAGAGACGGGAGTCGGCAATGAGCAGTTCTTC; CDR3aa: CATSRETGVGNEQFF
j_gene: TRBJ2-2; v_gene: TRBV7-2; d_gene: .; abundance: .; CDR3nt: TGTGCCAGCAGCCGTACAACGACCGGGGAGCTGTTTTTT; CDR3aa: CASSRTTTGELFF
j_gene: TRBJ1-4; v_gene: TRBV20-1; d_gene: TRBD1; abundance: .; CDR3nt: TGCAGTGCTACAGGGGGCGCAGGTGAAAAACTGTTTTTT; CDR3aa: CSATGGAGEKLFF
j_gene: TRBJ2-3; v_gene: TRBV18; d_gene: .; abundance: .; CDR3nt: TGTGCCAGCTCACCCCTCTTATACGATACGCAGTATTTT; CDR3aa: CASSPLLYDTQYF
j_gene: TRBJ2-7; v_gene: TRBV6-5; d_gene: .; abundance: .; CDR3nt: TGTGCCAGCAGTTACTCGAAAACAGGGAGTATAGGTTACGAGCAGTACTTC; CDR3aa: CASSYSKTGSIGYEQYF
j_gene: TRBJ2-7; v_gene: TRBV7-2; d_gene: .; abundance: .; CDR3nt: TGTGCCAGCAGCTTCGTAAGGGGGGTCGAGCAGTACTTC; CDR3aa: CASSFVRGVEQYF
j_gene: TRBJ2-5; v_gene: TRBV5-6; d_gene: .; abundance: many; CDR3nt: TGTGCCAGCAGCCCTGGGACTTCCGGACACCAAGAGACCCAGTACTTC; CDR3aa: CASSPGTSGHQETQYF
j_gene: TRBJ1-1; v_gene: TRBV5-4; d_gene: .; abundance: .; CDR3nt: TGTGCCAGCAGCCGTCCGGAGACTGAAGCTTTCTTT; CDR3aa: CASSRPETEAFF
j_gene: TRBJ1-3; v_gene: TRBV6-1; d_gene: .; abundance: .; CDR3nt: TGTGCCAGCGGCCGGAGTTTCACCTCTGGAAACACCATATATTTT; CDR3aa: CASGRSFTSGNTIYF
j_gene: TRBJ2-3; v_gene: TRBV20-1; d_gene: TRBD2; abundance: .; CDR3nt: TGCAGTGCTAGAGATAGGACTAGCGAGATCACAGATACGCAGTATTTT; CDR3aa: CSARDRTSEITDTQYF
j_gene: TRBJ1-2; v_gene: TRBV3-1; d_gene: .; abundance: .; CDR3nt: TGTGCCAGCAGCCACCAGCGGGGGCCATTGAGGAACTATGGCTACACCTTC; CDR3aa: CASSHQRGPLRNYGYTF
j_gene: TRBJ2-1; v_gene: TRBV27; d_gene: TRBD2; abundance: .; CDR3nt: TGTGCCAGCAGTCAACCAGGGACTAGCGGGAGGGCCTGGTTCTTC; CDR3aa: CASSQPGTSGRAWFF
j_gene: TRBJ2-7; v_gene: TRBV7-9; d_gene: TRBD1; abundance: few; CDR3nt: TGTGCCAGCAGCTTAGATTGGGGACAGGTGTACGAGCAGTACTTC; CDR3aa: CASSLDWGQVYEQYF
j_gene: TRBJ1-1; v_gene: TRBV24-1; d_gene: .; abundance: .; CDR3nt: TGTGCCGCCAGTGCTCCGGACGGAGACACTGAAGCTTTCTTT; CDR3aa: CAASAPDGDTEAFF
j_gene: TRBJ1-3; v_gene: TRBV4-1; d_gene: .; abundance: .; CDR3nt: TGCGCCAGCAGCCTACTCGATTCTGGAAACACCATATATTTT; CDR3aa: CASSLLDSGNTIYF
j_gene: TRBJ2-5; v_gene: TRBV2; d_gene: .; abundance: .; CDR3nt: TGTGCCAGCAGCTATCGCGCGGTTGGAGAGACCCAGTACTTC; CDR3aa: CASSYRAVGETQYF
j_gene: TRBJ1-5; v_gene: TRBV6-1; d_gene: .; abundance: .; CDR3nt: TGTGCCAGCAGTGAAGCGGGCGGGGGTCAGCCCCAGCATTTT; CDR3aa: CASSEAGGGQPQHF
j_gene: TRBJ2-3; v_gene: TRBV12-3/TRBV12-4; d_gene: .; abundance: many; CDR3nt: TGTGCCAGCAGGAGAGGGGACGACACAGATACGCAGTATTTT; CDR3aa: CASRRGDDTDTQYF
j_gene: TRBJ2-1; v_gene: TRBV7-2; d_gene: .; abundance: few; CDR3nt: TGTGCCAGCCGACGGATGGGAGGCTCCTACAATGAGCAGTTCTTC; CDR3aa: CASRRMGGSYNEQFF
j_gene: TRBJ2-1; v_gene: TRBV2; d_gene: .; abundance: .; CDR3nt: TGTGCCAGCAGGGAAACAACCGGGTTATACAATGAGCAGTTCTTC; CDR3aa: CASRETTGLYNEQFF